This TCR beta chain was sequenced during a study of cytomegalovirus exposure and HLA in healthy donors. It was with 60 Vbeta and 13 Jbeta primers that the PCR ran. Only in-frame clones appear in the TCRdb table, and some are missing; sequencing was by immunoSEQ multiplex PCR. This table holds 150,000 to 200,000 clones, over 70% found once. This CDR3 has 15 residues. V lost 3 bases and J 2 bases, leaving 12 bases between the germline ends. Germline values: CDR1 KGHSH, CDR2 LQKENI. Sequenced: PBMCs. V is TRBV18 and J is TRBJ2-3, with D tentatively TRBD1 (6 bases). The TCR comes from a woman in her fifties or sixties in good health and CMV-seropositive. CDR3 sequence: CASSPRQAPTDTQYF. The CDR3 DNA reads TGTGCCAGCTCACCCCGACAGGCACCCACAGATACGCAGTATTTT.